This TCR beta chain was recorded in a study of cytomegalovirus exposure and HLA in healthy donors. This PCR relied on a set of 60 Vbeta primers and 13 Jbeta primers. Using immunoSEQ multiplex PCR, the repertoire was profiled, and TCRdb retains in-frame clones only, with some absent. Of about 94,000 clones in the sample, roughly 78% were seen once. With regard to this clone: Its antigen is as yet unknown. The same CDR3 can be traced to other DNA sequences in this sample.

This CDR3 has 15 amino acids. The germline gives CDR1 SGHTA, CDR2 FQGNSA. V lost 4 bases, J lost 3 bases, and 2 bases stayed unmatched. The study's findings and limits: Most TCR beta V segments were productive about 87% or about 30% of the time in an earlier analysis. Available immune exposure information was restricted to CMV serostatus only.

This TCR derives from a woman in her sixties or seventies in good health and CMV-seronegative. The gene calls are TRBV7-2 and TRBJ2-1, with 11 bases identical to TRBD2. Sequencing was done on a sample of PBMCs. CDR3 DNA: TGTGCCAGCAGCTCCCTAGCGGGAGGCTACAATGAGCAGTTCTTC. It codes for CASSSLAGGYNEQFF.